The sequence of this TCR beta chain was determined in a study of T cell responses to AZD1222 COVID-19 vaccine. Notes on the study in general: Across spike, vaccine-associated CD4 TCRs were found, dominant at 160-218 and 743-854. Most donors were white British and more were female, and clonal diversity was possibly underestimated. An increase in Spike-specific TCR breadth and depth was observed after two AZD1222 doses.

This CDR3 is 15 amino acids long. Trimming pared 0 bases from V and 0 bases from J, leaving 6 bases between. Germline V gene sequence: CDR1 LNHNV, CDR2 YYDKDF (reference sequence). Here immunoSEQ multiplex PCR was the method, and the copy in TCRdb shows in-frame clones only, minus some. The table lists 100,000 to 150,000 clones, around 89% of them singletons, with 8.5% to 14% in the top ten. Turning to this clone: The antigen is unknown.

The J gene is TRBJ1-3, the V gene TRBV15; D uncertain. The material was peripheral blood, obtained on day 0 of MenACWY control vaccination. The receptor's source is an adult in good health. The CDR3 here is CATSRDGSSGNTIYF. The CDR3 nucleotides read TGTGCCACCAGCAGAGATGGAAGCTCTGGAAACACCATATATTTT.